This T cell receptor (beta chain) was captured in a study of blood T cells in healthy people across ages. Study-level information: When template switching was applied, about one barcoded beta molecule was captured per two T cells. Findings of the study overall: Lack of knowledge of donor CMV status possibly confounded expanded clonotype changes.

This clonotype was detected many times. The antigen is not known. CDR1 is SGHTA, CDR2 FQGNSA, per germline. CDR3 length: 11 residues. V was pared by 5 bases and J by 12 bases, with 13 bases between. For the second PCR, which ran for about 7 to 11 cycles, a sample-barcoded 5' primer and a J-beta primer mix were used. Researchers report that each sample yielded at least 3 million CDR3-containing paired-end reads. TCRdb re-derived calls from the 5' RACE reads in MiXCR, one entry per CDR3 protein. This repertoire shows around 870,000 distinct CDR3 sequences, around 30% found once; its top ten account for around 15%. Individuals who donated were healthy Caucasians from Russia aged roughly 6 to 100.

The chain is built from TRBV7-2 and TRBJ1-2, with a weak D call TRBD1 (6 bases). Sequencing used blood. This TCR was recovered from a woman older than 75 in good health. The CDR3 nucleotides are TGTGCCAGCAGCCCCGGGGGGGCCCACACCTTC. It encodes CASSPGGAHTF.